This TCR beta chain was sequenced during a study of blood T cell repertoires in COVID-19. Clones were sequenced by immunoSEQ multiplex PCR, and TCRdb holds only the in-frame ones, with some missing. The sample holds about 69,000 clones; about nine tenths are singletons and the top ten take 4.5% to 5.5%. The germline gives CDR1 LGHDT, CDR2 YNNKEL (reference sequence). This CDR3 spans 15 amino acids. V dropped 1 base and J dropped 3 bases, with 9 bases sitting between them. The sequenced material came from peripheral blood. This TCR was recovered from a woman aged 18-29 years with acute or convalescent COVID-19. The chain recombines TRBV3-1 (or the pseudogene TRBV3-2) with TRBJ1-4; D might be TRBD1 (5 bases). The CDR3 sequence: CASSQAGEPNEKLFF. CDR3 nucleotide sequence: TGTGCCAGCAGCCAAGCGGGGGAGCCTAATGAAAAACTGTTTTTT.